These 32 T cell receptor beta chains originate from one sample sequenced in a study of neoadjuvant nivolumab and ipilimumab in lung cancer. This table comes from immunoSEQ multiplex PCR, and its TCRdb copy is limited to in-frame clones, with some not included. This table has roughly 14,000 clones, less than 75% appearing once. The material was peripheral blood, obtained after neoadjuvant nivolumab, alone or with ipilimumab, at or shortly before surgery. These receptors were obtained from an adult with non-small cell lung cancer.

This chain uses TRBV7-2 with TRBJ2-5; D ambiguous. Germline CDR1 SGHTA, CDR2 FQGNSA. CDR3 size: 14 residues. V lost 5 bases to trimming and J lost 7 bases, with 17 bases between them. CDR3 sequence (DNA): TGTGCCAGCAGCCCCCCACAAACCCAGCCGACCCAGTACTTC. Protein: CASSPPQTQPTQYF.

The V and J genes are TRBV5-4 and TRBJ1-1; TRBD1 is a possible D gene (6 bases). The CDR3 contains 13 residues. The germline V gene has CDR1 SGHNT and CDR2 YYREEE (reference sequence). With 2 bases removed from V and 8 bases from J, the gap between germline ends came to 13 bases. The CDR3 is CASSFWGASEAFF. The CDR3 DNA reads TGTGCCAGCAGCTTTTGGGGGGCTTCGGAAGCTTTCTTT.

This clone turned up a few times. This chain joins TRBV7-2 and TRBJ1-5; D may be TRBD1 (6 bases). This CDR3 comprises 15 residues. Germline CDR1 SGHTA, CDR2 FQGNSA. The V gene lost 1 base and the J gene lost 2 bases, with 9 bases spanning the gap. DNA for the CDR3: TGTGCCAGCAGCTTAGGGGGGGCTGGCAATCAGCCCCAGCATTTT. This gives the protein CASSLGGAGNQPQHF. Supplemented by reference TRBV7-2 and TRBJ1-5, the full variable domain reads GAGVSQSPSNKVTEKGKDVELRCDPISGHTALYWYRQSLGQGLEFLIYFQGNSAPDKSGLPSDRFSAERTGGSVSTLTIQRTQQEDSAVYLCASSLGGAGNQPQHFGDGTRLSIL.

This clone appeared a few times. The rearrangement links TRBV7-2 to TRBJ1-2; D call uncertain. The CDR3 covers 15 residues. Deletions cut 3 bases from V and 0 bases from J, with 11 bases between. Per germline, CDR1 SGHTA and CDR2 FQGNSA. CDR3 DNA sequence: TGTGCCAGCAGCTTCGAAAGTGGAACTAACTATGGCTACACCTTC. This sequence encodes CASSFESGTNYGYTF. Full variable domain (rest looked up from reference TRBV7-2 and TRBJ1-2): GAGVSQSPSNKVTEKGKDVELRCDPISGHTALYWYRQSLGQGLEFLIYFQGNSAPDKSGLPSDRFSAERTGGSVSTLTIQRTQQEDSAVYLCASSFESGTNYGYTFGSGTRLTVV.

The V call is TRBV18, the J call TRBJ2-7; 8 bases are a match to TRBD2. Trimming removed 3 bases from V and 3 bases from J; junction bases left unmatched: 4. This CDR3 contains 14 residues. Germline CDR1 KGHSH, CDR2 LQKENI. In DNA form, the CDR3 reads TGTGCCAGCTCACCGGGACTAGACTACTACGAGCAGTACTTC. This translates into CASSPGLDYYEQYF.

V is TRBV5-1 and J is TRBJ2-1, with 11 nucleotides matching TRBD2. The CDR3 extends over 15 amino acids. Unmatched junction bases numbered 3, after V lost 0 bases and J lost 7 bases. CDR1 and CDR2 from the germline V gene are SGHRS and YFSETQ. The CDR3: CASSLVASGRNEQFF. The DNA of the CDR3 is TGCGCCAGCAGCTTGGTAGCTAGCGGGAGGAATGAGCAGTTCTTC.

This chain joins TRBV29-1 and TRBJ2-7; tentatively, D is TRBD2 (6 bases). The CDR3 consists of 13 residues. The germline V gene encodes CDR1 SQVTM and CDR2 ANQGSEA. Between the trimmed V and J ends, which lost 4 bases and 2 bases, there was a span of 12 bases. The CDR3 bases are TGCAGCGTTGGTCTAACGGGGGCCTACGAGCAGTACTTC. This codes for CSVGLTGAYEQYF.

This CDR3 is CASSTQGEGAEAFF. In nucleotides, the CDR3 is TGTGCCAGCAGCACACAGGGCGAAGGGGCTGAAGCTTTCTTT. The V call is TRBV11-3, the J call TRBJ1-1; possibly TRBD1 for D (6 bases). This CDR3 has 14 amino acids. Germline-derived CDR1 and CDR2 are SGHNT and YENEEA. V gave up 5 bases and J gave up 6 bases, with 16 bases separating them.

The chain joins TRBV5-1 to TRBJ2-1, with D uncertain. This CDR3 is 14 amino acids long. Trimming took 0 bases from V and 7 from J, leaving 11 bases between them. CDR1 and CDR2 from the germline V gene are SGHRS and YFSETQ. CDR3 region: CASSLVTPGNEQFF. The DNA for the CDR3 is TGCGCCAGCAGCTTGGTAACACCCGGGAATGAGCAGTTCTTC.

The chain joins TRBV7-9 to TRBJ1-1; TRBD1 might be the D (5 bases). The CDR3 loop spans 14 amino acids. Trimming stripped 5 bases from V and 6 bases from J, with 16 bases between. From germline, CDR1 is SEHNR and CDR2 FQNEAQ (reference sequence). The CDR3 DNA sequence: TGTGCCAGCAGCCTAAGGCGGGGCGATTCTGAAGCTTTCTTT. Amino acids: CASSLRRGDSEAFF.

The rearrangement uses TRBV11-3 and TRBJ2-5, with a possible D match to TRBD2 (6 bases). This CDR3 comprises 14 residues. The germline CDR1 and CDR2 sequences are SGHNT and YENEEA. Trimming removed 1 base from V and 1 base from J, with 7 bases in between. The CDR3 sequence: CASSLVAAQETQYF. The CDR3 coding sequence is TGTGCCAGCAGCTTAGTAGCGGCCCAAGAGACCCAGTACTTC. Based on the CDR3 plus reference TRBV11-3 and TRBJ2-5, the full variable domain is EAGVVQSPRYKIIEKKQPVAFWCNPISGHNTLYWYLQNLGQGPELLIRYENEEAVDDSQLPKDRFSAERLKGVDSTLKIQPAELGDSAVYLCASSLVAAQETQYFGPGTRLLVL.

V is TRBV7-9 and J is TRBJ2-2; TRBD2 aligns across 7 bases. The CDR3 loop spans 14 amino acids. The V gene's germline CDR1 is SEHNR and CDR2 FQNEAQ (reference sequence). Germline trimming cut 10 bases from V and 5 bases from J; bases unmatched to any gene: 10. The CDR3 sequence is CATGPRGKTGELFF. DNA of the CDR3: TGTGCCACCGGACCGCGGGGGAAAACCGGGGAGCTGTTTTTT. The full variable domain, in which reference TRBV7-9 and TRBJ2-2 provide the parts outside the CDR3, is DTGVSQNPRHKITKRGQNVTFRCDPISEHNRLYWYRQTLGQGPEFLTYFQNEAQLEKSRLLSDRFSAERPKGSFSTLEIQRTEQGDSAMYLCATGPRGKTGELFFGEGSRLTVL.

Details on this clone: Other DNA sequences from this sample encode an identical CDR3 as well. The V call is TRBV18, the J call TRBJ1-3; D not resolved. The CDR3 loop spans 15 amino acids. Germline-derived CDR1 and CDR2 are KGHSH and LQKENI. Trimming took 2 bases from V and 0 from J, leaving 8 bases between them. For the CDR3, the DNA is TGTGCCAGCTCACCAAGTGGTGACTCTGGAAACACCATATATTTT. Protein: CASSPSGDSGNTIYF.

This clone was counted once. DNA of the CDR3: TGTGCCAGCAGCTTAGACGGCGGACAGTATAGCAATCAGCCCCAGCATTTT. Translation: CASSLDGGQYSNQPQHF. The chain links TRBV7-2 to TRBJ1-5, with a weak D call TRBD1 (6 bases). This CDR3 contains 17 residues. Germline V CDR1 and CDR2: SGHTA, FQGNSA. Trimming removed 1 base at V and 0 bases at J, with 13 bases between. The variable domain in full, completed from reference TRBV7-2 and TRBJ1-5, reads GAGVSQSPSNKVTEKGKDVELRCDPISGHTALYWYRQSLGQGLEFLIYFQGNSAPDKSGLPSDRFSAERTGGSVSTLTIQRTQQEDSAVYLCASSLDGGQYSNQPQHFGDGTRLSIL.

The genes are TRBV7-9 and TRBJ1-1, with 8 bases that match TRBD1. The J segment lost 9 bases and the V segment lost 5 bases, leaving 8 bases of the junction unmatched. CDR1 SEHNR and CDR2 FQNEAQ come from the germline V gene (reference sequence). This CDR3 has 13 residues. This CDR3 is CASSPLGQGQAFF. The CDR3 region has the DNA TGTGCCAGCAGCCCTCTTGGACAGGGACAAGCTTTCTTT.

In its sample, this clone was seen a few times. This sequence joins TRBV7-9 and TRBJ2-7; D unresolved. The length of the CDR3 is 13 residues. CDR1 is SEHNR and CDR2 is FQNEAQ in the germline V gene (reference sequence). Deletions cut 1 base from V and 6 bases from J, with 10 bases between. The CDR3 loop is CASSLVEGSEQYF. CDR3 nucleotides: TGTGCCAGCAGCTTAGTAGAAGGTAGCGAGCAGTACTTC.

This clone was seen more than once but under ten times. J is TRBJ2-7 and V is TRBV29-1, with a weak D call TRBD1 (6 bases). Germline V gives CDR1 SQVTM, CDR2 ANQGSEA. The CDR3 runs 14 residues. V dropped 4 bases and J dropped 0 bases, with 13 bases sitting between them. This chain's CDR3 is CSVARTASSYEQYF. The CDR3 nucleotides are TGCAGCGTTGCGCGGACAGCGAGCTCCTACGAGCAGTACTTC.

This clone came up once. The chain couples TRBV30 to TRBJ2-5, with 13 bases lining up with TRBD2. The CDR3 is 16 residues long. V lost 2 bases, J lost 1 base, and 4 bases stayed unmatched. Germline V gene sequence: CDR1 GTSNPN, CDR2 SVGIG (reference sequence). CDR3 in DNA: TGTGCCTGGAGTCCTGGACTAGCGGGGGTCCAAGAGACCCAGTACTTC. Its protein is CAWSPGLAGVQETQYF.

The chain recombines TRBV18 with TRBJ2-5, with 9 bases lining up with TRBD2. CDR3 size: 16 residues. Losses at the gene ends were 4 bases for V and 1 base for J; bases not matched to a gene: 7. The germline V gene has CDR1 KGHSH and CDR2 LQKENI. CDR3 in amino acids: CASSQGLAGFQETQYF. Written as DNA, the CDR3 is TGTGCCAGCTCACAGGGGCTAGCGGGGTTCCAAGAGACCCAGTACTTC.

V and J are TRBV7-9 and TRBJ2-5; 7 bases match TRBD2. This CDR3 spans 15 amino acids. J lost 4 bases, V lost 5 bases, and 10 bases had no gene match. Germline-derived CDR1 and CDR2 are SEHNR and FQNEAQ (reference sequence). The CDR3 coding sequence is TGTGCCAGCAGCCGGGGCGGCGGGAGAGCAGAGACCCAGTACTTC. As protein: CASSRGGGRAETQYF.

This clone was detected only a few times. CDR3 region: CASSPSVTSSTEAFF. CDR3 in DNA: TGTGCCAGCTCACCCTCAGTAACGAGCAGCACTGAAGCTTTCTTT. The chain combines TRBV18 with TRBJ1-1; D not certain. Trimming stripped 3 bases from V and 4 bases from J, with 15 bases between. The CDR3 is 15 amino acids. Germline V gene data show CDR1 as KGHSH and CDR2 as LQKENI.

This chain uses TRBV9 with TRBJ1-1, with D possibly being TRBD1 (6 bases). The CDR3 length is 14 residues. Germline CDR1 reads SGDLS; CDR2 reads YYNGEE. V lost 0 bases and J 4 bases, leaving 10 bases between the germline ends. The CDR3 sequence: CASSVVPGATEAFF. The CDR3 coding sequence is TGTGCCAGCAGCGTAGTACCGGGGGCCACTGAAGCTTTCTTT.

DNA for the CDR3: TGTGCCAGCAGCCCCCAGGGTAATGGCGCTGAAGCTTTCTTT. As protein: CASSPQGNGAEAFF. This rearrangement joins TRBV7-2 to TRBJ1-1; D is perhaps TRBD1 (5 bases). The germline gives CDR1 SGHTA, CDR2 FQGNSA. V was cut by 5 bases and J by 6 bases, with 16 bases left in between. The CDR3 extends over 14 amino acids.

In its sample, this clone was seen a few times. J is TRBJ1-2 and V is TRBV19; D gene uncertain. V lost 10 bases, J lost 2 bases, and 8 bases lay in between. The CDR3 spans 11 residues. Germline assignment: CDR1 LNHDA and CDR2 SQIVND (reference sequence). The DNA for the CDR3 is TGTGCCACCGGGCCAAACTATGGCTACACCTTC. Translated: CATGPNYGYTF.

The rearrangement uses TRBV5-1 and TRBJ2-3; 7 bases agree with TRBD2. The CDR3 loop spans 16 amino acids. Germline V gene data show CDR1 as SGHRS and CDR2 as YFSETQ. V gave up 0 bases and J gave up 0 bases; unmatched junction bases: 4. The CDR3 loop reads CASSLGLAGSTDTQYF. The CDR3 DNA is TGCGCCAGCAGCTTGGGTTTAGCGGGTAGCACAGATACGCAGTATTTT.

The chain combines TRBV9 with TRBJ2-7; tentative D call: TRBD2 (6 bases). The CDR3 has 19 amino acids. V was shortened by 2 bases and J by 4 bases, with 28 bases between the two germline ends. Germline V CDR1 and CDR2: SGDLS, YYNGEE. The CDR3 sequence: CASSVEGGAGAGRLYEQYF. CDR3 nucleotides: TGTGCCAGCAGCGTGGAGGGCGGTGCCGGGGCAGGGAGACTGTACGAGCAGTACTTC.

This clone was found a few times. This chain joins TRBV6-5 and TRBJ1-1; D is unresolved. Germline V CDR1 and CDR2: MNHEY, SVGAGI. V was pared by 2 bases and J by 0 bases, with 7 bases between. The CDR3 extends over 14 amino acids. Here the CDR3 reads CASSYGRMNTEAFF. The CDR3 DNA is TGTGCCAGCAGTTACGGGCGCATGAACACTGAAGCTTTCTTT.

This sequence joins TRBV5-1 and TRBJ2-1; tentative D call: TRBD1 (5 bases). CDR1 and CDR2 from the germline V gene are SGHRS and YFSETQ. Deletions cut 4 bases from V and 6 bases from J, with 14 bases between. The CDR3 has 14 amino acids. The CDR3 nucleotides read TGCGCCAGCAGCGACTCAGCGCAGGGCAATGAGCAGTTCTTC. As protein: CASSDSAQGNEQFF.

The rearrangement uses TRBV15 and TRBJ2-1; TRBD2 agrees at 14 bases. The CDR3 has 16 residues. With 3 bases clipped from V and 9 bases from J, the junction kept 7 bases outside the gene matches. CDR1 is LNHNV, CDR2 YYDKDF, per germline (reference sequence). The CDR3 region has the DNA TGTGCCACCAGCAGGGGACTAGCGGGAGCCCTTCGTGAGCAGTTCTTC. Translation gives CATSRGLAGALREQFF.

The chain is built from TRBV5-1 and TRBJ2-4; D might be TRBD1 (6 bases). Germline V lookup: CDR1 SGHRS, CDR2 YFSETQ. The CDR3 runs to 14 residues. V shed 3 bases and J shed 7 bases, with 14 bases lying between them. The CDR3 here is CASSYAGQGNIQYF. The CDR3 region has the DNA TGCGCCAGCAGCTACGCAGGTCAGGGGAACATTCAGTACTTC.

This clone came up once. The CDR3 DNA reads TGTGCCAGCTCACCACGAGGGGGACAGTATCAAGGCTACACCTTC. Translated, it gives CASSPRGGQYQGYTF. The gene calls are TRBV18 and TRBJ1-2, with 7 bases identical to TRBD1. CDR1 and CDR2 from the germline V gene are KGHSH and LQKENI. V dropped 1 base and J dropped 8; count of bases not matched to a gene: 10. CDR3 length: 15 amino acids.

The chain uses TRBV9 and TRBJ1-2, with TRBD1 matching 8 bases. Germline lookup yields CDR1 SGDLS and CDR2 YYNGEE. The CDR3 covers 13 residues. Losses at the gene ends were 2 bases for V and 5 bases for J; bases not matched to a gene: 2. The DNA for the CDR3 is TGTGCCAGCAGCGTGGGGACAGGATATGGCTACACCTTC. Residues: CASSVGTGYGYTF. The complete variable domain, with remaining parts taken from reference TRBV9 and TRBJ1-2, reads DSGVTQTPKHLITATGQRVTLRCSPRSGDLSVYWYQQSLDQGLQFLIQYYNGEERAKGNILERFSAQQFPDLHSELNLSSLELGDSALYFCASSVGTGYGYTFGSGTRLTVV.